This paragraph covers one T cell receptor (beta chain) sequence. The target antigen is unknown. Profiling relied on immunoSEQ multiplex PCR, and the TCRdb table lists in-frame clones only, not all of them. The repertoire holds around 120,000 clones, with 80% to 90% as singletons. Second-dose intervals near 4 or 12 weeks were combined. These data belong to a study of T cell responses to AZD1222 COVID-19 vaccine. Notes on the study in general: Reportedly, close to half of spike-specific TCRs are directed against unmutated variant regions. Researchers report vaccine-associated CD4 TCRs spanning spike, with dominance at 160-218 and 743-854. Only six AZD1222 recipients tested seropositive at baseline.

Trimming left V 0 bases short and J 3 bases short, with 9 bases between. This CDR3 region has 14 residues. Per germline, CDR1 SGHRS and CDR2 YFSETQ. The TCR was taken from an adult who received the AZD1222 COVID-19 vaccine. The specimen comprised peripheral blood, sampled 28 days after the second AZD1222 dose. The rearrangement joins TRBV5-1 to TRBJ1-1; weak D call: TRBD1 (6 bases). CDR3: CASSLGGRDTEAFF. The CDR3 DNA follows: TGCGCCAGCAGCTTGGGGGGGCGCGACACTGAAGCTTTCTTT. The variable domain in full, completed from reference TRBV5-1 and TRBJ1-1, reads KAGVTQTPRYLIKTRGQQVTLSCSPISGHRSVSWYQQTPGQGLQFLFEYFSETQRNKGNFPGRFSGRQFSNSRSEMNVSTLELGDSALYLCASSLGGRDTEAFFGQGTRLTVV.